This T cell receptor beta chain was documented in a study of blood T cell repertoires in COVID-19 (dated by TCRdb to about 2020). Study-wide context: Samples from collaborators originated in the United States, Italy and Spain and spanned both the acute and convalescent phases of COVID-19. The material from the prospective study consisted of cDNA or gDNA derived from T cells, B-cell-depleted T cells, or PBMCs. Deeply sampled blood TCRbeta repertoires from subjects exposed to, actively infected with, or recovered from COVID-19 were included in the dataset. The repertoires were released in a freely available public database intended as a resource for research on the immune response to SARS-CoV-2. The samples were drawn from the first 160 participants of the ongoing ImmuneRACE study and from more than 1,000 subjects provided by 6 global collaborators. The sample metadata nearly always contained a de-identified subject ID, COVID-19 status, age in years and sex. Where available, HLA class I and class II types were taken from metadata supplied by the sample provider and were not determined by assay-based typing.

Points on this clone: There is no known antigen for this receptor. The input lacks base qualities; no much larger clone sits a single base away.

Paper-wide results and their limitations: Clinical and demographic metadata were provided uncurated, with the amount varying by source and participant.

A second Seattle source provided samples from volunteer blood donors who had recovered from COVID-19. Collaborating institutions collected whole blood in K2EDTA tubes following their own protocols. For TCRbeta analysis, collaborators shipped samples as frozen whole blood, isolated PBMCs, or DNA extracted from either of those sample types. The CDR3 spans 14 residues, from the cysteine through the phenylalanine. Only the CDR3 region is kept as DNA, spanning 42 bases read in frame from base 1. CDR1 and CDR2 are drawn from the germline V gene: SNHLY, FYNNEI. V has 5 bases trimmed and J has 1 base trimmed; junction bases matching no gene number 1. The immunoSEQ Assay, a bias-controlled multiplex PCR, was used to amplify TCRbeta CDR3 regions from genomic DNA. On the study's bioinformatics: Nucleated cell counts per sample were estimated from amplification of reference gene primers within the assay. To quantify the absolute abundance of each unique TCRbeta CDR3 rearrangement, sequence reads were collapsed and filtered. For each sample, productive Simpson clonality was calculated by taking the square root of Simpson's diversity index across productive rearrangements. TCRdb mirrors the immuneACCESS table, restricted to in-frame sequences. Some clones are absent from its copies; in checked studies, under half trace to an unresolved V gene, and the reason for the others is unknown. The V and J calls and clone size are taken from that table; D and trimming were inferred from the DNA. A total of 250,000 to 350,000 clones appear in this sample, roughly nine tenths of them only once. The ten largest clones represent 0.9% to 1% of the sample.

This clonotype originated in a middle-aged woman who had recovered from COVID-19. The rearrangement joined TRBV2 to TRBJ2-2; 7 central nucleotides agree with TRBD2. Material: peripheral blood. The CDR3 corresponds to CASSSGKNTGELFF. The DNA is TGTGCCAGCAGTAGCGGGAAGAACACCGGGGAGCTGTTTTTT.